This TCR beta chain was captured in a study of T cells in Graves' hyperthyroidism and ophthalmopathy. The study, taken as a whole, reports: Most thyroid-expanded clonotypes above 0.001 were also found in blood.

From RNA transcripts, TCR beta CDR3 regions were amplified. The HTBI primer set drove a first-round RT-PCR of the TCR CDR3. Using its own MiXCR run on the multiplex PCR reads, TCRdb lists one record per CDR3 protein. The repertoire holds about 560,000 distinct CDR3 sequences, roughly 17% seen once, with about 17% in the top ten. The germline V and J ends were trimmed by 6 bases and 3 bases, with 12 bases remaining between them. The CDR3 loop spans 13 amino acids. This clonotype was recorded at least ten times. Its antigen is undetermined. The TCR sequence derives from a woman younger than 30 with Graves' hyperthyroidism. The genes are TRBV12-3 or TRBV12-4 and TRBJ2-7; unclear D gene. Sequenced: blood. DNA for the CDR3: TGTGCCAGCAGCGCAGCCCCGGGCTACGAGCAGTACTTC. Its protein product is CASSAAPGYEQYF.